This T cell receptor beta chain comes out of a study of untreated major depressive disorder. Overall study results and limits: TRBV05-01 (Vbeta 5.1) usage was higher in CD4+ T cells of depressed patients than controls.

With 5 bases removed from V and 6 bases from J, the gap between germline ends came to 14 bases. This CDR3 contains 14 residues. Germline CDR1 is SGHTA and CDR2 is FQGNSA. Clones were read by immunoSEQ multiplex PCR, and TCRdb kept only the in-frame ones, dropping some. The repertoire consists of under 15,000 clones, with under 95% occurring once and the leading ten covering approximately 1.7%. In the case of this clone: Antigen unknown.

The V and J genes are TRBV7-2 and TRBJ2-1; weak D call: TRBD1 (5 bases). The sequencing input was CD4+ T cells from PBMCs. The source is a woman between 25 and 40 years old with major depressive disorder. The CDR3 spells CASSPQGRPNEQFF. The CDR3 DNA follows: TGTGCCAGCAGCCCGCAGGGTAGGCCCAATGAGCAGTTCTTC.